The present T cell receptor (beta chain) was sequenced within a study of blood T cells in healthy people across ages. The study, taken as a whole, reports: Per million T cells, the diversity of TCR beta decreased roughly linearly as age advanced.

The CDR3 is 14 amino acids. The germline V and J ends were trimmed by 5 bases and 4 bases, with 14 bases remaining between them. Through a sample-barcoded 5' primer and a J-beta primer mix, a second PCR was run for about 7 to 12 cycles. TCRdb analysed the 5' RACE reads with MiXCR anew, one entry per CDR3 protein. This table holds 1.5 million or so distinct CDR3 sequences, roughly 45% found once. In this sample, this clonotype turned up a few times. The antigen is undetermined. The TCR originated in a young woman in good health. The chain couples TRBV12-3 or TRBV12-4 to TRBJ1-2; D is possibly TRBD1 (5 bases). Sequenced: blood. CDR3 coding DNA: TGTGCCAGCAGTCTGCAGGGTATTCCCTATGGCTACACCTTC. Amino acids: CASSLQGIPYGYTF.